The next 29 T cell receptor beta chains were all read from a single sample in a study of T cell responses to AZD1222 COVID-19 vaccine. Assay: immunoSEQ multiplex PCR; the TCRdb copy retains only in-frame clones and omits some. This sample has roughly 140,000 clones, with under 95% found just once. The input for sequencing was peripheral blood, taken on day 0 of AZD1222 vaccination. Source of these receptors: an adult in good health.

This chain connects TRBV6-5 to TRBJ2-2; D perhaps matches TRBD1 (5 bases). This CDR3 region has 15 residues. Trimming took 4 bases from V and 7 from J, leaving 16 bases between them. Per the germline V gene, CDR1 is MNHEY and CDR2 is SVGAGI. CDR3 sequence reads: CASSWSTGANGELFF. CDR3 DNA sequence: TGTGCCAGCAGTTGGTCAACAGGAGCGAACGGGGAGCTGTTTTTT.

This rearrangement joins TRBV7-8 to TRBJ2-1; the match to TRBD2 covers 7 bases. In germline, CDR1 is SGHVS, CDR2 FQNEAQ. CDR3 length: 15 amino acids. V lost 0 bases, J lost 8 bases, and 7 bases stayed unmatched. CDR3 sequence: CASSLAGGPVDEQFF. The CDR3, as DNA: TGTGCCAGCAGCTTAGCGGGAGGGCCGGTCGATGAGCAGTTCTTC. The whole variable domain, remainder taken from reference TRBV7-8 and TRBJ2-1, is GAGVSQSPRYKVAKRGQDVALRCDPISGHVSLFWYQQALGQGPEFLTYFQNEAQLDKSGLPSDRFFAERPEGSVSTLKIQRTQQEDSAVYLCASSLAGGPVDEQFFGPGTRLTVL.

The rearrangement joins TRBV19 to TRBJ2-7; 7 nucleotides align to TRBD2. The CDR3 is 13 residues long. Germline loops: CDR1 LNHDA, CDR2 SQIVND (reference sequence). After removal of 7 bases from V and 0 bases from J, the junction contained 3 bases not matched to a gene. CDR3 in DNA: TGTGCCAGTAATGAGCGGGACTCCTACGAGCAGTACTTC. It yields the protein CASNERDSYEQYF. The variable domain in full, completed from reference TRBV19 and TRBJ2-7, reads DGGITQSPKYLFRKEGQNVTLSCEQNLNHDAMYWYRQDPGQGLRLIYYSQIVNDFQKGDIAEGYSVSREKKESFPLTVTSAQKNPTAFYLCASNERDSYEQYFGPGTRLTVT.

The chain is built from TRBV5-5 and TRBJ1-4; D is undetermined. CDR3 length: 11 amino acids. Germline V gives CDR1 SGHKS, CDR2 YYEKEE (reference sequence). Trimming cost V 4 bases and J 8 bases, with 6 bases left between them. CDR3 sequence (DNA): TGTGCCAGCAGCCACGAAGAAAAACTGTTTTTT. This gives the protein CASSHEEKLFF.

V usage is TRBV6-5 and J usage is TRBJ2-6; no definite D call. Trimming took off 0 bases at V and 4 bases at J, with 1 base between the two ends. From germline, CDR1 is MNHEY and CDR2 SVGAGI. The CDR3 runs 13 residues. The CDR3, as DNA: TGTGCCAGCAGTTACTCCGGGGCCAACGTCCTGACTTTC. Translation: CASSYSGANVLTF.

The chain links TRBV14 to TRBJ1-6; perhaps TRBD1 as D (6 bases). The CDR3 is made up of 15 amino acids. From germline, CDR1 is SGHDN and CDR2 FVKESK. The V end was cut by 1 base, the J end by 13 bases, with 17 bases between. The DNA of the CDR3 is TGTGCCAGCAGCCAAGTAGGGGGAGTCAAGGGGCCCCTCCACTTT. Translating it yields CASSQVGGVKGPLHF.

The V call is TRBV3-1 (or the pseudogene TRBV3-2), the J call TRBJ2-1; 8 bases line up with TRBD2. Germline-derived CDR1 and CDR2 are LGHDT and YNNKEL (reference sequence). The ends lost 0 bases at V and 8 bases at J; junction bases unmatched: 15. This CDR3 has 18 amino acids. The CDR3 reads CASSQDPPGVAGSHEQFF. CDR3 in DNA: TGTGCCAGCAGCCAAGATCCCCCAGGGGTAGCGGGAAGCCATGAGCAGTTCTTC.

J is TRBJ2-7 and V is TRBV28, with D perhaps matching TRBD1 (6 bases). The V gene lost 7 bases and the J gene lost 7 bases, with 29 bases spanning the gap. Looked up from germline, CDR1 is MDHEN and CDR2 is SYDVKM. This CDR3 comprises 17 residues. CDR3 region: CASISNPPRTGPGEQYF. CDR3 nucleotide sequence: TGTGCCAGCATCTCCAACCCCCCCCGTACAGGGCCCGGGGAGCAGTACTTC.

This clone was recorded only once. The chain combines TRBV7-9 with TRBJ2-5; 7 positions match TRBD2. J lost 1 base, V lost 5 bases, and 10 bases had no gene match. Germline V CDR1 and CDR2: SEHNR, FQNEAQ (reference sequence). The CDR3 spans 16 residues. CDR3 amino acids: CASSRGVRGTQETQYF. CDR3 nucleotide sequence: TGTGCCAGCAGCCGGGGGGTTCGGGGAACCCAAGAGACCCAGTACTTC.

This clone occurred once. J is TRBJ2-7 and V is TRBV7-2; 11 positions agree with TRBD2. The CDR3 covers 16 residues. Germline CDR1 is SGHTA and CDR2 is FQGNSA. Trimming cost V 1 base and J 0 bases; bases outside gene matches: 2. The CDR3 DNA reads as TGTGCCAGCAGCTTAGGGGGACTAGCGGTCTCCTACGAGCAGTACTTC. This sequence encodes CASSLGGLAVSYEQYF.

The V call is TRBV5-6, the J call TRBJ1-5, with D possibly matching TRBD1 (6 bases). V dropped 4 bases and J dropped 0 bases, with 23 bases sitting between them. Germline assignment: CDR1 SGHDT and CDR2 YYEEEE. The CDR3 contains 19 residues. CDR3 nucleotides: TGTGCCAGCAGCCGGGGGGCAGGGGTGGATCGTAGTAGCAATCAGCCCCAGCATTTT. This codes for CASSRGAGVDRSSNQPQHF.

The chain couples TRBV19 to TRBJ1-2, with a possible D match to TRBD1 (5 bases). The CDR3 spans 15 residues. The germline V gene encodes CDR1 LNHDA and CDR2 SQIVND (reference sequence). V was clipped by 6 bases and J by 7 bases, with 21 bases between them. CDR3 sequence (DNA): TGTGCCAGTAGCCGAGATGGGACGGCACCTTTTGGCTACACCTTC. Translating it yields CASSRDGTAPFGYTF. Drawing the rest from reference TRBV19 and TRBJ1-2, the complete variable domain is DGGITQSPKYLFRKEGQNVTLSCEQNLNHDAMYWYRQDPGQGLRLIYYSQIVNDFQKGDIAEGYSVSREKKESFPLTVTSAQKNPTAFYLCASSRDGTAPFGYTFGSGTRLTVV.

This chain joins TRBV4-1 and TRBJ2-5, with 7 bases lining up with TRBD1. Germline lookup yields CDR1 MGHRA and CDR2 YSYEKL. The CDR3 is 14 residues long. J gave up 3 bases and V 1 base, and 2 bases lay outside the gene matches. CDR3 loop: CASSQGDSKETQYF. In DNA, the CDR3 is TGCGCCAGCAGCCAAGGGGACAGCAAAGAGACCCAGTACTTC.

This sequence joins TRBV7-2 and TRBJ2-1; either TRBD1 or TRBD2 may fit D (5 bases each). Germline loops: CDR1 SGHTA, CDR2 FQGNSA. The CDR3 length is 14 residues. The germline V and J ends were trimmed by 3 bases and 6 bases, with 12 bases remaining between them. The CDR3 here is CASSFLRAGNEQFF. In nucleotides, the CDR3 is TGTGCCAGCAGCTTCCTCAGGGCGGGCAATGAGCAGTTCTTC. The variable domain in full, with the rest retrieved from reference TRBV7-2 and TRBJ2-1, is GAGVSQSPSNKVTEKGKDVELRCDPISGHTALYWYRQSLGQGLEFLIYFQGNSAPDKSGLPSDRFSAERTGGSVSTLTIQRTQQEDSAVYLCASSFLRAGNEQFFGPGTRLTVL.

The chain couples TRBV18 to TRBJ2-7; D gene ambiguous. Trimming removed 1 base at V and 5 bases at J, with 9 bases between. CDR1 and CDR2 (germline): KGHSH, LQKENI. This CDR3 has 13 residues. CDR3 residues: CASSPQSHNEQYF. Written as DNA, the CDR3 is TGTGCCAGCTCACCACAGTCCCACAACGAGCAGTACTTC.

This rearrangement joins TRBV3-1 (or the pseudogene TRBV3-2) to TRBJ2-3; unclear D gene. The length of the CDR3 is 16 residues. From germline, CDR1 is LGHDT and CDR2 YNNKEL (reference sequence). The V and J ends lost 5 bases and 0 bases respectively, with 15 bases between them. CDR3 in DNA: TGTGCCAGCAGCTTTCACGGGCAAACTAGCACAGATACGCAGTATTTT. The encoded protein is CASSFHGQTSTDTQYF.

The chain employs TRBV7-6 and TRBJ2-7; 9 bases are a match to TRBD2. Unmatched junction bases numbered 10, after V lost 4 bases and J lost 6 bases. The germline V gene has CDR1 SGHVS and CDR2 FNYEAQ. The CDR3 runs to 15 residues. CDR3 nucleotides: TGTGCCAGCAGCTCACAGGCGGGAGGGCCCTCCGAGCAGTACTTC. This gives the protein CASSSQAGGPSEQYF.

The V gene is TRBV3-1 (or the pseudogene TRBV3-2), the J gene TRBJ1-2, with D hard to call. Germline CDR1 LGHDT, CDR2 YNNKEL (reference sequence). The CDR3 is 14 amino acids. The germline V and J ends were trimmed by 6 bases and 6 bases, with 17 bases remaining between them. The CDR3 region has the DNA TGTGCCAGCAGTCGACTGGAGGGATCGAATGGCTACACCTTC. Encoded protein: CASSRLEGSNGYTF.

This clone was seen a handful of times. V is TRBV11-3 and J is TRBJ2-3; 8 bases are a match to TRBD2. V dropped 5 bases and J dropped 10; count of bases not matched to a gene: 23. CDR1 is SGHNT, CDR2 YENEEA, per germline. The CDR3 is 18 residues long. CDR3 nucleotide sequence: TGTGCCAGCAGCATCCCTATCGTACTAGCGGCCCAACTTGAGGCGCAGTATTTT. Translation gives CASSIPIVLAAQLEAQYF. Together with reference TRBV11-3 and TRBJ2-3, the CDR3 gives the full variable domain: EAGVVQSPRYKIIEKKQPVAFWCNPISGHNTLYWYLQNLGQGPELLIRYENEEAVDDSQLPKDRFSAERLKGVDSTLKIQPAELGDSAVYLCASSIPIVLAAQLEAQYFGPGTRLTVL.

The chain combines TRBV6-2 or TRBV6-3 with TRBJ2-2, with D uncertain. The CDR3 totals 15 residues. The V end was cut by 2 bases, the J end by 1 base, with 8 bases between. Looked up from germline, CDR1 is MNHEY and CDR2 is SVGEGT. The CDR3 DNA sequence: TGTGCCAGCAGTTACCATAGTAAGAACACCGGGGAGCTGTTTTTT. Encoded protein: CASSYHSKNTGELFF.

The rearrangement uses TRBV10-3 and TRBJ1-1; no definite D call. The CDR3 covers 12 residues. The germline CDR1 and CDR2 sequences are ENHRY and SYGVKD. Trimming stripped 4 bases from V and 2 bases from J, with 5 bases between. CDR3 loop: CAISASNTEAFF. The CDR3 DNA is TGTGCCATCAGTGCGTCTAACACTGAAGCTTTCTTT.

The chain recombines TRBV7-9 with TRBJ2-1; D gene uncertain. CDR1 and CDR2 (germline): SEHNR, FQNEAQ (reference sequence). V was clipped by 4 bases and J by 0 bases, with 10 bases between them. This CDR3 is 15 amino acids long. CDR3: CASSSALSSYNEQFF. The CDR3 DNA sequence: TGTGCCAGCAGCTCAGCGTTAAGCTCCTACAATGAGCAGTTCTTC. The full variable domain, in which reference TRBV7-9 and TRBJ2-1 provide the parts outside the CDR3, is DTGVSQNPRHKITKRGQNVTFRCDPISEHNRLYWYRQTLGQGPEFLTYFQNEAQLEKSRLLSDRFSAERPKGSFSTLEIQRTEQGDSAMYLCASSSALSSYNEQFFGPGTRLTVL.

V usage is TRBV6-2 or TRBV6-3 and J usage is TRBJ2-3; D uncertain. V was pared by 2 bases and J by 5 bases, with 5 bases between. The CDR3 extends over 12 amino acids. From germline, CDR1 is MNHEY and CDR2 SVGEGT. In DNA, the CDR3 is TGTGCCAGCAGTTACCTTGAAGATACGCAGTATTTT. It encodes CASSYLEDTQYF.

The chain combines TRBV7-6 with TRBJ2-2, with 7 bases matching TRBD2. There are 12 residues in the CDR3. Germline CDR1 and CDR2: SGHVS and FNYEAQ. The V segment lost 11 bases and the J segment 5 bases; nucleotides outside the gene matches: 5. The CDR3 DNA follows: TGTGCCGGACTAGTTGGGACCGGGGAGCTGTTTTTT. This encodes CAGLVGTGELFF.

DNA for the CDR3: TGTGCCAGCAGCCCCGAGACAGGCTTTGGACTCAACACCGGGGAGCTGTTTTTT. This gives the protein CASSPETGFGLNTGELFF. V gene TRBV7-9 combines with J gene TRBJ2-2; TRBD1 is a possible D gene (6 bases). The germline V gene has CDR1 SEHNR and CDR2 FQNEAQ (reference sequence). Trimming shortened V by 5 bases and J by 2 bases, and 21 bases separated the two germline ends. The CDR3 loop spans 18 amino acids. The entire variable domain, with the rest obtained from reference TRBV7-9 and TRBJ2-2, is as follows: DTGVSQNPRHKITKRGQNVTFRCDPISEHNRLYWYRQTLGQGPEFLTYFQNEAQLEKSRLLSDRFSAERPKGSFSTLEIQRTEQGDSAMYLCASSPETGFGLNTGELFFGEGSRLTVL.

As regards this clone: Other DNA variants within this sample encode the same CDR3. This chain links TRBV6-5 with TRBJ1-2, with D tentatively TRBD1 (6 bases). The CDR3 loop spans 13 amino acids. Per the germline V gene, CDR1 is MNHEY and CDR2 is SVGAGI. V lost 5 bases to trimming and J lost 2 bases, with 9 bases between them. The CDR3 loop is CASSPQGNYGYTF. In DNA, the CDR3 is TGTGCCAGCAGTCCTCAGGGGAACTATGGCTACACCTTC.

V gene TRBV10-2 combines with J gene TRBJ2-5; D gene ambiguous. Trimming took 10 bases from V and 4 from J, leaving 19 bases between them. This CDR3 has 14 residues. The V gene's germline CDR1 is WSHSY and CDR2 SAAADI. CDR3 nucleotides: TGCGCCACGGACCGGGCCGCAGGATTAGAGACCCAGTACTTC. It specifies CATDRAAGLETQYF.

This chain links TRBV14 with TRBJ2-1; 9 bases line up with TRBD2. The CDR3 has 15 residues. CDR1 and CDR2 (germline): SGHDN, FVKESK. V gave up 4 bases and J gave up 7 bases; unmatched junction bases: 8. CDR3 sequence: CASSPASGVWNEQFF. In DNA form, the CDR3 reads TGTGCCAGCAGCCCCGCTAGCGGGGTATGGAATGAGCAGTTCTTC.

The chain recombines TRBV27 with TRBJ2-7, with unresolved D. The germline gives CDR1 MNHEY, CDR2 SMNVEV (reference sequence). The CDR3 consists of 15 residues. Trimming removed 6 bases at V and 3 bases at J, with 18 bases between. The chain's CDR3 is CASRLSSPPFYEQYF. DNA for the CDR3: TGTGCCAGCAGACTAAGCAGCCCCCCTTTCTACGAGCAGTACTTC.